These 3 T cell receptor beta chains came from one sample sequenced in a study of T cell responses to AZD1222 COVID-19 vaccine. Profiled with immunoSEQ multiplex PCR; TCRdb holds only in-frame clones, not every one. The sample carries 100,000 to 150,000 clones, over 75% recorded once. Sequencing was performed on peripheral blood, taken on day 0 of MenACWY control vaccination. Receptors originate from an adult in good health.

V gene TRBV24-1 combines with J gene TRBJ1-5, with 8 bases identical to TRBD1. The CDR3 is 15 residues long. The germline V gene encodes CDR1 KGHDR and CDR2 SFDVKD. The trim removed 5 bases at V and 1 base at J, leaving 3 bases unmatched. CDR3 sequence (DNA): TGTGCCACCAGTGGGACAGGGACGAGCAATCAGCCCCAGCATTTT. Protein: CATSGTGTSNQPQHF.

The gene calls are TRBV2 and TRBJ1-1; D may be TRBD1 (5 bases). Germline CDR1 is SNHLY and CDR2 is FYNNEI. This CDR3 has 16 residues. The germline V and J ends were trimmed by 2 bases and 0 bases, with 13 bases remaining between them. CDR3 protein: CASSEYYDSMNTEAFF. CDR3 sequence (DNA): TGTGCCAGCAGTGAATATTATGACAGCATGAACACTGAAGCTTTCTTT.

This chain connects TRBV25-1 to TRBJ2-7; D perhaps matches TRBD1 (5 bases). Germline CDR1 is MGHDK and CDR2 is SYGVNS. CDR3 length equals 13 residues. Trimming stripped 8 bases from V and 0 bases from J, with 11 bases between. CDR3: CASSETDSYEQYF. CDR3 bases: TGTGCCAGCTCCGAGACAGACTCCTACGAGCAGTACTTC.